This T cell receptor beta chain was captured by sequencing in a study of shared clonotypes between healthy human individuals. Study details: The study used three CD4 naive, three CD4 memory, two CD8 naive and one CD8 memory plate per donor.

The CDR3 runs 13 residues. Germline V gives CDR1 MNHEY, CDR2 SMNVEV (reference sequence). V dropped 6 bases and J dropped 3 bases, with 12 bases sitting between them. Note on this clone: Other DNA sequences within the sample encode an identical CDR3.

It was across several immunoSEQ plates that each subset's genomic DNA was evenly split. The repertoire was sequenced with immunoSEQ multiplex PCR; TCRdb's copy has only in-frame clones and lacks some. The sample lists about 2 million clones, approximately 94% occurring once. Cells designated naive CD8 were CD45RO-negative and were positively selected for CCR7, with terminally differentiated effector memory CD45RA+ cells excluded. The sample taken for sequencing was naive CD8+ T cells sorted from blood. The receptor's source is a young man in good health. This rearrangement joins TRBV27 to TRBJ2-7; tentatively, D is TRBD2 (6 bases). Here the CDR3 DNA reads TGTGCCAGCAGCTTGTTCGGGGGCTACGAGCAGTACTTC. It encodes CASSLFGGYEQYF.